One and the same sample provided the 5 T cell receptor beta chains below, sequenced in a study of human T cells and chemical hapten exposure. TCRdb reprocessed the RACE reads with MiXCR, giving one entry per CDR3 protein. The data show tens of thousands of distinct CDR3 sequences, approximately 14% seen once. The time point is: pre-sensitization, week 0. Noted treatment: therapeutic diphenylcyclopropenone sensitization with weekly scalp DPC. Source: whole blood, taken in connection with sensitization to the hapten diphenylcyclopropenone (DPC). The receptors were gathered from a woman aged 45-65 years with alopecia areata. Some clones in this sample may be carry-over from other donors' samples.

This clonotype was seen more than once but under ten times. This sequence joins TRBV7-9 and TRBJ2-5; D unclear. This CDR3 comprises 11 residues. Trimming stripped 4 bases from V and 5 bases from J, with 5 bases between. The germline CDR1 and CDR2 sequences are SEHNR and FQNEAQ (reference sequence). The CDR3 spells CASSSLETQYF. For the CDR3, the DNA is TGTGCCAGCAGCTCTCTGGAGACCCAGTACTTC.

This clonotype was seen ten or more times. The chain couples TRBV10-3 to TRBJ2-2; D may be TRBD1 (6 bases). V was shortened by 0 bases and J by 7 bases, with 6 bases between the two germline ends. The CDR3 length is 13 residues. The germline V gene encodes CDR1 ENHRY and CDR2 SYGVKD. DNA for the CDR3: TGTGCCATCAGTGAGTCGGGACACGGGGAGCTGTTTTTT. Residues: CAISESGHGELFF.

V gene TRBV30 combines with J gene TRBJ1-1; D remains ambiguous. This CDR3 has 18 residues. V shed 0 bases and J shed 5 bases, with 25 bases lying between them. Germline V CDR1 and CDR2: GTSNPN, SVGIG (reference sequence). CDR3 DNA sequence: TGTGCCTGGAGTGTACGTCTCCCAAGCCGTGTCGGGCCTACTGAAGCTTTCTTT. The encoded protein is CAWSVRLPSRVGPTEAFF.

This clonotype was observed a few times. The chain joins TRBV6-6 to TRBJ1-5; 9 nucleotides agree with TRBD1. The CDR3 is made up of 14 amino acids. The germline gives CDR1 MNHNY, CDR2 SVGAGI (reference sequence). V lost 2 bases, J lost 7 bases, and 3 bases stayed unmatched. The CDR3 bases are TGTGCCAGCAGTTACGCGGACAGGGGCCAGCCCCAGCATTTT. This gives the protein CASSYADRGQPQHF.

This clonotype has only a few counts. The J gene is TRBJ2-2, the V gene TRBV11-2; 7 nucleotides align to TRBD1. The junction had 10 bases not matched to a gene; V was cut back by 3 bases and J by 0 bases. This CDR3 is built from 18 residues. From germline, CDR1 is SGHAT and CDR2 FQNNGV. CDR3 loop: CASSFRGGDSANTGELFF. CDR3 in DNA: TGTGCCAGCAGCTTTAGAGGGGGCGATTCGGCGAACACCGGGGAGCTGTTTTTT.